A single sample gave rise to the 17 T cell receptor beta chains below, sequenced in a study of OX40 agonist ivuxolimab in advanced cancers. Profiled with immunoSEQ multiplex PCR; TCRdb holds only in-frame clones, not every one. The sample holds about 36,000 clones, under 85% seen once. The specimen was CD4+ or CD8+ T cells sorted from blood, collected in a trial of the OX40 agonist ivuxolimab. The source of these receptors is an adult with an advanced solid tumor such as melanoma, head and neck, liver or kidney cancer.

The rearrangement links TRBV6-1 to TRBJ1-4; 9 bases are shared with TRBD1. V dropped 6 bases and J dropped 8; count of bases not matched to a gene: 7. Germline V lookup: CDR1 MNHNS, CDR2 SASEGT. The CDR3 totals 14 residues. CDR3 loop: CASRRTGALEKLFF. CDR3 DNA: TGTGCCAGCAGGCGGACAGGGGCATTGGAAAAACTGTTTTTT.

This rearrangement joins TRBV6-6 to TRBJ2-7, with D possibly being TRBD1 or TRBD2 (9 bases each). Germline V gene lookup returns CDR1 MNHNY and CDR2 SVGAGI (reference sequence). This CDR3 region has 15 residues. V lost 3 bases, J lost 9 bases, and 21 bases lay in between. The chain's CDR3 is CASSYSGTGTSWQYF. DNA for the CDR3: TGTGCCAGCAGTTATTCCGGGACAGGGACTAGCTGGCAGTACTTC.

The chain recombines TRBV4-1 with TRBJ2-5, with D tentatively TRBD1 or TRBD2 (5 bases each). The V end was cut by 4 bases, the J end by 3 bases, with 21 bases between. The germline CDR1 and CDR2 sequences are MGHRA and YSYEKL. The CDR3 is 17 amino acids. This chain's CDR3 is CASSPKWYSLGEETQYF. Here the CDR3 DNA reads TGCGCCAGCAGCCCCAAATGGTATTCCCTGGGGGAAGAGACCCAGTACTTC.

This chain links TRBV5-1 with TRBJ2-7; 10 bases are shared with TRBD2. The germline gives CDR1 SGHRS, CDR2 YFSETQ. The CDR3 covers 14 residues. Unmatched junction bases numbered 4, after V lost 4 bases and J lost 3 bases. CDR3 coding DNA: TGCGCCAGCAGCGAAGCGGGAGGGCGCTACGAGCAGTACTTC. It encodes CASSEAGGRYEQYF.

The chain employs TRBV5-1 and TRBJ1-1, with D possibly being TRBD1 (5 bases). V shed 0 bases and J shed 1 base, with 10 bases lying between them. The germline gives CDR1 SGHRS, CDR2 YFSETQ. This CDR3 contains 15 residues. This CDR3 is CASSLDDRPNTEAFF. The CDR3 DNA reads TGCGCCAGCAGCTTGGACGACAGACCGAACACTGAAGCTTTCTTT.

This chain links TRBV7-1 with TRBJ1-2, with D perhaps TRBD1 (5 bases). TRBV7-1 counts as an open reading frame of uncertain function. This CDR3 has 15 residues. With 7 bases removed from V and 3 bases from J, the gap between germline ends came to 18 bases. CDR3 residues: CASTKRGDWHYGYTF. CDR3 bases: TGTGCCAGCACCAAAAGGGGTGATTGGCACTATGGCTACACCTTC.

The CDR3 spells CASSFGRGRTGNTIYF. The CDR3 DNA reads TGTGCCAGCAGCTTTGGTAGGGGGAGAACTGGAAACACCATATATTTT. V gene TRBV5-4 combines with J gene TRBJ1-3; tentatively, D is TRBD1 (6 bases). This CDR3 has 16 amino acids. Looked up from germline, CDR1 is SGHNT and CDR2 is YYREEE (reference sequence). V was clipped by 2 bases and J by 2 bases, with 14 bases between them.

V and J are TRBV7-9 and TRBJ2-1; D perhaps matches TRBD1 (5 bases). Germline lookup yields CDR1 SEHNR and CDR2 FQNEAQ (reference sequence). The CDR3 is 15 residues long. V was pared by 1 base and J by 2 bases, with 9 bases between. DNA for the CDR3: TGTGCCAGCAGCTTAGATTGGGGCCCCTACAATGAGCAGTTCTTC. Amino acid sequence: CASSLDWGPYNEQFF.

This clone has a handful of counts. The rearrangement links TRBV4-2 to TRBJ1-6; 8 nucleotides agree with TRBD1. V lost 0 bases and J lost 9; bases outside the gene matches: 4. The length of the CDR3 is 15 residues. CDR1 is LGHNA, CDR2 YNFKEQ, per germline. The CDR3 protein is CASSQDKDRVSPLHF. CDR3 DNA sequence: TGTGCCAGCAGCCAAGATAAGGACAGGGTTTCACCCCTCCACTTT.

This clone has just one count. This chain links TRBV7-6 with TRBJ2-7; D not resolved. The germline V gene encodes CDR1 SGHVS and CDR2 FNYEAQ. Trimming cost V 3 bases and J 1 base, with 10 bases left between them. This CDR3 has 14 residues. CDR3 sequence (DNA): TGTGCCAGCAGCTTCCAGGTGGAGTCCTACGAGCAGTACTTC. It specifies CASSFQVESYEQYF. Using reference TRBV7-6 and TRBJ2-7 for the parts outside the CDR3, the full variable domain is GAGVSQSPRYKVTKRGQDVALRCDPISGHVSLYWYRQALGQGPEFLTYFNYEAQQDKSGLPNDRFSAERPEGSISTLTIQRTEQRDSAMYRCASSFQVESYEQYFGPGTRLTVT.

The sample holds a few counts of this clone. J is TRBJ2-1 and V is TRBV5-1; 13 bases are a match to TRBD2. The trim removed 4 bases at V and 7 bases at J, leaving 5 bases unmatched. The CDR3 spans 15 residues. The V gene's germline CDR1 is SGHRS and CDR2 YFSETQ. The CDR3 loop is CASSGGTSGKNEQFF. The CDR3 DNA is TGCGCCAGCAGCGGCGGGACTAGCGGGAAGAATGAGCAGTTCTTC.

The rearrangement links TRBV6-5 to TRBJ1-5, with D possibly matching TRBD1 (5 bases). V was shortened by 6 bases and J by 0 bases, with 12 bases between the two germline ends. This CDR3 has 15 amino acids. Per the germline V gene, CDR1 is MNHEY and CDR2 is SVGAGI. This CDR3 is CASSPPGGSNQPQHF. The CDR3, as DNA: TGTGCCAGCAGCCCGCCGGGGGGTAGCAATCAGCCCCAGCATTTT.

The rearrangement links TRBV2 to TRBJ2-5; TRBD2 might be the D (6 bases). CDR3 length: 14 amino acids. Trimming removed 6 bases from V and 2 bases from J, with 13 bases in between. The V gene's germline CDR1 is SNHLY and CDR2 FYNNEI. The CDR3 is CASRGTSQQETQYF. CDR3 nucleotides: TGTGCCAGCAGAGGTACTAGCCAGCAAGAGACCCAGTACTTC.

The chain employs TRBV19 and TRBJ1-5; unclear D gene. This CDR3 has 15 amino acids. Trimming left V 4 bases short and J 4 bases short, with 14 bases between. Germline V gene lookup returns CDR1 LNHDA and CDR2 SQIVND (reference sequence). CDR3 nucleotide sequence: TGTGCCAGTAGTAAGGTCCAGAGCCCTAATCAGCCCCAGCATTTT. It encodes CASSKVQSPNQPQHF.

V gene TRBV18 combines with J gene TRBJ2-1, with D uncertain. V was trimmed by 2 bases and J by 2 bases, leaving 7 bases between them. The germline gives CDR1 KGHSH, CDR2 LQKENI. The CDR3 has 14 amino acids. The CDR3 loop reads CASSPGQTYNEQFF. The CDR3 DNA is TGTGCCAGCTCACCAGGGCAGACCTACAATGAGCAGTTCTTC. Combining the CDR3 with reference TRBV18 and TRBJ2-1 gives the whole variable domain NAGVMQNPRHLVRRRGQEARLRCSPMKGHSHVYWYRQLPEEGLKFMVYLQKENIIDESGMPKERFSAEFPKEGPSILRIQQVVRGDSAAYFCASSPGQTYNEQFFGPGTRLTVL.

This clone is labeled as medium-sized. The CDR3 is CASSDPTGYTF. The CDR3, as DNA: TGTGCCAGCAGCGATCCCACTGGCTACACCTTC. The V gene is TRBV9, the J gene TRBJ1-2, with unresolved D. Germline V gene data show CDR1 as SGDLS and CDR2 as YYNGEE. V lost 3 bases and J 7 bases, leaving 7 bases between the germline ends. The CDR3 length is 11 residues. The full variable domain, rest sourced from reference TRBV9 and TRBJ1-2, is DSGVTQTPKHLITATGQRVTLRCSPRSGDLSVYWYQQSLDQGLQFLIQYYNGEERAKGNILERFSAQQFPDLHSELNLSSLELGDSALYFCASSDPTGYTFGSGTRLTVV.

V and J are TRBV7-3 and TRBJ2-4, with 7 bases lining up with TRBD1. CDR3 length: 13 amino acids. The germline gives CDR1 SGHTA, CDR2 FQGTGA. The junction had 8 bases not matched to a gene; V was cut back by 8 bases and J by 7 bases. The CDR3 bases are TGTGCCAGCGGTCAGGGGGATCGGAACATTCAGTACTTC. Amino acids: CASGQGDRNIQYF. Variable domain in full (rest from reference TRBV7-3 and TRBJ2-4): GAGVSQTPSNKVTEKGKYVELRCDPISGHTALYWYRQSLGQGPEFLIYFQGTGAADDSGLPNDRFFAVRPEGSVSTLKIQRTERGDSAVYLCASGQGDRNIQYFGAGTRLSVL.